This TCR beta chain appears in the sequencing data of a study of OX40 agonist ivuxolimab in advanced cancers. Looking at the study overall: Having had anti-PD-1, anti-PD-L1 or anti-CTLA-4 therapy before was allowed, and more than 35% had some. Study-wide results and limits: Clonal expansion among partial responders at 0.1-3.0 mg/kg ranked near the lowest.

Germline V gene sequence: CDR1 SGHAT, CDR2 FQNNGV. The length of the CDR3 is 13 residues. Trimming left V 5 bases short and J 6 bases short, with 10 bases between. With regard to this clone: Its antigen remains unknown.

The assay was immunoSEQ multiplex PCR, and TCRdb's table has in-frame clones only and misses some. The repertoire consists of 78,000 or so clones, with about 85% occurring once and the leading ten covering under 20%. Autoimmune disease history or systemic immunosuppression led to patients being barred. The chain carries TRBV11-2 and TRBJ2-2; TRBD2 might be the D (6 bases). This receptor was identified in an adult with an advanced solid tumor such as melanoma, head and neck, liver or kidney cancer. The material sequenced was CD4+ or CD8+ T cells sorted from blood, taken in a trial of the OX40 agonist ivuxolimab. The CDR3: CASSLARAGELFF. CDR3 nucleotides: TGTGCCAGCAGCCTAGCGAGGGCCGGGGAGCTGTTTTTT.